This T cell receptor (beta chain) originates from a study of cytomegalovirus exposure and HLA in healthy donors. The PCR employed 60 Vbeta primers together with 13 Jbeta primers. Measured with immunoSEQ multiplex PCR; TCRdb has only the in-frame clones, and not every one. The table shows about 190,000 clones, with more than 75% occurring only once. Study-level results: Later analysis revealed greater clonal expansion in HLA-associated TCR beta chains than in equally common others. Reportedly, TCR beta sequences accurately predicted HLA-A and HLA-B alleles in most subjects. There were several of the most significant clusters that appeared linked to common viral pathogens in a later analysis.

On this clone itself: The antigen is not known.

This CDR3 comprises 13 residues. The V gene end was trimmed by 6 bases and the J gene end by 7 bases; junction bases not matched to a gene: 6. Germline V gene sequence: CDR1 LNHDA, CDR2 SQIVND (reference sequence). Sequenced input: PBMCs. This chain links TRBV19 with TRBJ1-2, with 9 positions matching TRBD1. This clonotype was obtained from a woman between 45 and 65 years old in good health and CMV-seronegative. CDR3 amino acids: CASRSGTGFGYTF. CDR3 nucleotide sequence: TGTGCCAGTAGGTCCGGGACAGGGTTTGGCTACACCTTC.